Each of the 7 T cell receptor beta chains below was sequenced from the same sample in a study of blood T cell repertoires in COVID-19. Assay: immunoSEQ multiplex PCR; the TCRdb copy retains only in-frame clones and omits some. The sample shows under 75,000 clones, around 93% of them seen only once. Specimen: peripheral blood. These receptor sequences come from a middle-aged man with active COVID-19.

This clone was seen only once. This chain connects TRBV6-6 to TRBJ2-5; possibly TRBD2 for D (6 bases). CDR1 MNHNY and CDR2 SVGAGI come from the germline V gene (reference sequence). This CDR3 spans 14 amino acids. V lost 4 bases, J lost 4 bases, and 13 bases lay in between. Written as DNA, the CDR3 is TGTGCCAGCAGTTTTCGTGGGGGGTCAGAGACCCAGTACTTC. This encodes CASSFRGGSETQYF.

In this sample, this clone turned up once. The chain links TRBV4-1 to TRBJ1-2; D is uncertain. Germline loops: CDR1 MGHRA, CDR2 YSYEKL. The CDR3 loop spans 14 amino acids. Deletions cut 1 base from V and 8 bases from J, with 14 bases between. In DNA form, the CDR3 reads TGCGCCAGCAGCCAAGTCTCCGGGGAGTCGGGCTACACCTTC. Translation: CASSQVSGESGYTF.

Only one count was recorded for this clone. This chain joins TRBV5-4 and TRBJ2-5, with D possibly being TRBD2 (6 bases). Trimming took 4 bases from V and 6 from J, leaving 16 bases between them. This CDR3 is built from 14 residues. CDR1 is SGHNT and CDR2 is YYREEE in the germline V gene (reference sequence). CDR3: CASSGAGTLQTQYF. The DNA for the CDR3 is TGTGCCAGCAGCGGAGCAGGGACTTTACAGACCCAGTACTTC.

This chain uses TRBV2 with TRBJ1-2, with unresolved D. The V end was cut by 7 bases, the J end by 8 bases, with 17 bases between. CDR3 length: 13 amino acids. Per germline, CDR1 SNHLY and CDR2 FYNNEI. The chain's CDR3 is CASIGLTGRGYTF. The DNA of the CDR3 is TGTGCCAGCATTGGCCTGACGGGTCGGGGCTACACCTTC.

The CDR3 loop reads CASSLVQGRRDTQYF. The DNA for the CDR3 is TGTGCCAGCAGCTTGGTACAGGGAAGGAGAGATACGCAGTATTTT. The chain has TRBV5-5 and TRBJ2-3, with D possibly being TRBD1 (6 bases). The germline CDR1 and CDR2 sequences are SGHKS and YYEKEE (reference sequence). The CDR3 consists of 15 residues. The germline V and J ends were trimmed by 0 bases and 5 bases, with 13 bases remaining between them. The full variable domain, rest sourced from reference TRBV5-5 and TRBJ2-3, is DAGVTQSPTHLIKTRGQQVTLRCSPISGHKSVSWYQQVLGQGPQFIFQYYEKEERGRGNFPDRFSARQFPNYSSELNVNALLLGDSALYLCASSLVQGRRDTQYFGPGTRLTVL.

The chain combines TRBV11-2 with TRBJ2-1; unclear D gene. The CDR3 has 12 residues. Germline V CDR1 and CDR2: SGHAT, FQNNGV. The V and J ends lost 0 bases and 9 bases respectively, with 6 bases between them. The CDR3 DNA reads as TGTGCCAGCAGCTTAGAAATCGGTGAGCAGTTCTTC. Its translation is CASSLEIGEQFF.

The chain has TRBV2 and TRBJ1-1; no clear D gene. The V end was cut by 6 bases, the J end by 8 bases, with 10 bases between. CDR1 SNHLY and CDR2 FYNNEI come from the germline V gene. The CDR3 spans 11 residues. The CDR3 nucleotides read TGTGCCAGCAGGGGGAGGGAAGAAGCTTTCTTT. The encoded protein is CASRGREEAFF.